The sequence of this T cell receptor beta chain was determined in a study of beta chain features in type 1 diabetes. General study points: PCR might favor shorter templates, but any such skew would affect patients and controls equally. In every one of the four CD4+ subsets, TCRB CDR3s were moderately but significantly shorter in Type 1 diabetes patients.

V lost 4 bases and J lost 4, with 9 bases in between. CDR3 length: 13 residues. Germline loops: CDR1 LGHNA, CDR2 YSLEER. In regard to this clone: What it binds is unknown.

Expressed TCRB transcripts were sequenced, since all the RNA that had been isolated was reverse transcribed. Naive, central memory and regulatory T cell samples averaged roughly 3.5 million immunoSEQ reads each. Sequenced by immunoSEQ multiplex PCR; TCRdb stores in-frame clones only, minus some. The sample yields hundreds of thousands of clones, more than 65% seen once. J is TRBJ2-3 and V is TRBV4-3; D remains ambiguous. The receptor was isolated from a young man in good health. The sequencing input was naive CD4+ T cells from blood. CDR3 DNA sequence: TGCGCCAGCAGCCCCAGATCCGCAGATACGCAGTATTTT. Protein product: CASSPRSADTQYF.